A single sample is the source of the 21 T cell receptor beta chains below, sequenced in a study of blood T cell repertoires in COVID-19 (dated by TCRdb to the early 2020s). Library preparation was by the immunoSEQ multiplex PCR assay. TCRdb holds this immuneACCESS table with in-frame rearrangements only. Some clones are missing; in checked studies, unresolved V genes explain under half, and the rest has no known cause. This sample comprises almost 200,000 clones, roughly nine tenths of them detected only once. 0.78% of the sample is taken by the ten largest. Sample: peripheral blood. The source of these receptors is a woman between 70 and 85 years old with acute or convalescent COVID-19.

Only a few counts were recorded for this clone. This chain uses TRBV5-4 with TRBJ2-1; 10 nucleotides match TRBD1. CDR3 length: 14 residues. V shed 5 bases, J shed 10 bases, and the junction held 9 bases outside the gene matches. In germline, CDR1 is SGHNT, CDR2 YYREEE (reference sequence). The CDR3: CASRTGQGVGEQFF. CDR3 in DNA: TGTGCCAGCAGGACCGGACAGGGGGTAGGAGAGCAGTTCTTC. Full variable domain (remainder filled in from reference TRBV5-4 and TRBJ2-1): ETGVTQSPTHLIKTRGQQVTLRCSSQSGHNTVSWYQQALGQGPQFIFQYYREEENGRGNFPPRFSGLQFPNYSSELNVNALELDDSALYLCASRTGQGVGEQFFGPGTRLTVL.

The V and J genes are TRBV29-1 and TRBJ2-7; no clear D. The CDR3 loop spans 12 amino acids. Germline CDR1 reads SQVTM; CDR2 reads ANQGSEA. Trimming cost V 1 base and J 3 bases, with 7 bases left between them. CDR3 bases: TGCAGCGTTGAAGGGCCGAACTACGAGCAGTACTTC. Its translation is CSVEGPNYEQYF.

The genes are TRBV5-1 and TRBJ2-5; TRBD1 matches at 11 bases. The CDR3 extends over 15 amino acids. Germline CDR1 SGHRS, CDR2 YFSETQ. V lost 6 bases and J lost 5; bases outside the gene matches: 9. The CDR3 DNA reads as TGCGCCAGCAAGGGGACAGGGGGAGGGCGTGAGACCCAGTACTTC. Protein: CASKGTGGGRETQYF.

The chain uses TRBV6-6 and TRBJ1-4; 9 bases match TRBD1. The V gene's germline CDR1 is MNHNY and CDR2 SVGAGI (reference sequence). This CDR3 contains 15 residues. Trimming at V came to 5 bases and at J to 8 bases, leaving 9 bases not matched to a gene. The CDR3 reads CASSAQQGAGEKLFF. DNA of the CDR3: TGTGCCAGCAGTGCCCAACAGGGGGCGGGAGAAAAACTGTTTTTT.

J is TRBJ1-2 and V is TRBV29-1; D call uncertain. The germline V gene has CDR1 SQVTM and CDR2 ANQGSEA. Trimming took 0 bases from V and 7 from J, leaving 9 bases between them. The CDR3 totals 12 residues. CDR3 sequence: CSVEDMEFGYTF. CDR3 nucleotides: TGCAGCGTTGAAGATATGGAGTTTGGCTACACCTTC.

The CDR3 nucleotides are TGTGCCAGCAGCCAAGTGCGACAGAGCTCCTACGAGCAGTACTTC. Protein: CASSQVRQSSYEQYF. The chain is built from TRBV3-1 (or the pseudogene TRBV3-2) and TRBJ2-7; D possibly corresponds to TRBD1 (5 bases). V lost 1 base, J lost 0 bases, and 10 bases lay in between. The CDR3 extends over 15 amino acids. CDR1 and CDR2 (germline): LGHDT, YNNKEL (reference sequence).

The V gene is TRBV7-9, the J gene TRBJ2-1; the D gene is possibly TRBD2 (5 bases). Germline CDR1 is SEHNR and CDR2 is FQNEAQ (reference sequence). The CDR3 totals 15 residues. V lost 3 bases and J 1 base, leaving 10 bases between the germline ends. This CDR3 reads CASSFLGASYNEQFF. DNA of the CDR3: TGTGCCAGCAGCTTTTTGGGAGCATCCTACAATGAGCAGTTCTTC. Full variable domain (rest looked up from reference TRBV7-9 and TRBJ2-1): DTGVSQNPRHKITKRGQNVTFRCDPISEHNRLYWYRQTLGQGPEFLTYFQNEAQLEKSRLLSDRFSAERPKGSFSTLEIQRTEQGDSAMYLCASSFLGASYNEQFFGPGTRLTVL.

The chain carries TRBV19 and TRBJ2-1, with TRBD2 matching over 11 bases. The CDR3 runs to 15 residues. Looked up from germline, CDR1 is LNHDA and CDR2 is SQIVND (reference sequence). After removal of 1 base from V and 13 bases from J, the junction contained 9 bases not matched to a gene. CDR3 loop: CASSIVAGGPSQQFF. The CDR3 DNA sequence: TGTGCCAGTAGTATAGTAGCGGGAGGGCCGTCTCAACAGTTCTTC.

The chain is built from TRBV19 and TRBJ2-3; 9 bases match TRBD1. The germline gives CDR1 LNHDA, CDR2 SQIVND (reference sequence). The CDR3 sequence is 17 residues long. J was trimmed by 5 bases and V by 4 bases; bases with no gene match: 13. The CDR3, as DNA: TGTGCCAGTAGTAGTTTATCCGGGACAGGGAGTTTAGATACGCAGTATTTT. This codes for CASSSLSGTGSLDTQYF.

The V and J genes are TRBV6-5 and TRBJ1-2; no clear D gene. CDR3 length: 13 amino acids. Germline CDR1 is MNHEY and CDR2 is SVGAGI. Deletions cut 2 bases from V and 3 bases from J, with 7 bases between. The CDR3 DNA reads as TGTGCCAGCAGTTACCTACCCGACTATGGCTACACCTTC. This translates into CASSYLPDYGYTF.

The chain couples TRBV24-1 to TRBJ2-7; D is unresolved. The ends were cut back, 7 bases at V and 3 bases at J, with 9 bases in the middle. The CDR3 contains 12 residues. Looked up from germline, CDR1 is KGHDR and CDR2 is SFDVKD. This CDR3 reads CATSQTGYEQYF. Here the CDR3 DNA reads TGTGCCACCAGCCAGACGGGCTACGAGCAGTACTTC.

The gene calls are TRBV4-2 and TRBJ2-2; no reliable D call. The ends were cut back, 0 bases at V and 5 bases at J, with 10 bases in the middle. The CDR3 runs to 15 residues. In germline, CDR1 is LGHNA, CDR2 YNFKEQ. In nucleotides, the CDR3 is TGTGCCAGCAGCCAAGAAGTGGAGCTTACCGGGGAGCTGTTTTTT. This encodes CASSQEVELTGELFF.

The rearrangement uses TRBV28 and TRBJ1-6, with unresolved D. The CDR3 runs 16 residues. V was trimmed by 2 bases and J by 7 bases, leaving 15 bases between them. Germline CDR1 MDHEN, CDR2 SYDVKM. Written as DNA, the CDR3 is TGTGCCAGCAGTTTACTTTTAGGGAGTGGGAATTCACCCCTCCACTTT. It yields the protein CASSLLLGSGNSPLHF.

The chain has TRBV11-2 and TRBJ2-5; possible D gene TRBD1, 7 bases. The germline V and J ends were trimmed by 0 bases and 9 bases, with 17 bases remaining between them. Germline CDR1 reads SGHAT; CDR2 reads FQNNGV. This CDR3 has 15 amino acids. CDR3 nucleotide sequence: TGTGCCAGCAGCTTAGATTCCCGCCAGGGGGAGGCCCAGTACTTC. Protein sequence: CASSLDSRQGEAQYF.

There are a few counts of this clone. In nucleotides, the CDR3 is TGTGCCAGCTCACCGGGACAGGGGAATCATCAGCCCCAGCATTTT. It yields the protein CASSPGQGNHQPQHF. This chain connects TRBV18 to TRBJ1-5; 10 bases align to TRBD1. The CDR3 loop spans 15 amino acids. Looked up from germline, CDR1 is KGHSH and CDR2 is LQKENI. The trim removed 3 bases at V and 5 bases at J, leaving 4 bases unmatched. Looking up the rest from reference TRBV18 and TRBJ1-5 gives the full variable domain: NAGVMQNPRHLVRRRGQEARLRCSPMKGHSHVYWYRQLPEEGLKFMVYLQKENIIDESGMPKERFSAEFPKEGPSILRIQQVVRGDSAAYFCASSPGQGNHQPQHFGDGTRLSIL.

The gene calls are TRBV7-9 and TRBJ1-1; 11 bases map to TRBD1. From germline, CDR1 is SEHNR and CDR2 FQNEAQ (reference sequence). This CDR3 has 15 amino acids. The trim removed 4 bases at V and 7 bases at J, leaving 8 bases unmatched. CDR3 DNA sequence: TGTGCCAGCAGCTCCCGAGGGACAGGGGGTGTTGAAGCTTTCTTT. Translation gives CASSSRGTGGVEAFF.

The rearrangement joins TRBV5-6 to TRBJ2-3, with 8 nucleotides matching TRBD2. This CDR3 spans 16 amino acids. Germline V gene sequence: CDR1 SGHDT, CDR2 YYEEEE. The V gene end was trimmed by 0 bases and the J gene end by 0 bases; junction bases not matched to a gene: 3. CDR3 amino acids: CASSLAERGSTDTQYF. CDR3 bases: TGTGCCAGCAGCTTGGCCGAGCGGGGGAGCACAGATACGCAGTATTTT.

This clone was found a few times. The sample carries other DNA sequences with the same CDR3. The genes are TRBV18 and TRBJ2-1, with 9 nucleotides matching TRBD1. Trimming took 3 bases from V and 6 from J; bases not matched to a gene: 3. The CDR3 has 14 amino acids. Germline CDR1 and CDR2: KGHSH and LQKENI. The CDR3 loop reads CASSPGTGFNEQFF. The DNA for the CDR3 is TGTGCCAGCTCACCCGGGACAGGGTTCAATGAGCAGTTCTTC.

The J gene is TRBJ2-2, the V gene TRBV19; D gene uncertain. V was shortened by 3 bases and J by 0 bases, with 5 bases between the two germline ends. Germline V gene lookup returns CDR1 LNHDA and CDR2 SQIVND (reference sequence). The CDR3 totals 14 residues. CDR3 in amino acids: CASSIRSNTGELFF. In DNA form, the CDR3 reads TGTGCCAGTAGTATTCGGTCGAACACCGGGGAGCTGTTTTTT.

The rearrangement joins TRBV28 to TRBJ2-7, with no clear D. The length of the CDR3 is 16 residues. Trimming cost V 4 bases and J 4 bases, with 20 bases left between them. Germline V CDR1 and CDR2: MDHEN, SYDVKM. CDR3 amino acids: CASSSPRRARSYEQYF. CDR3 nucleotides: TGTGCCAGCAGTTCCCCCCGTCGCGCGCGTAGTTACGAGCAGTACTTC. The whole variable domain, remainder taken from reference TRBV28 and TRBJ2-7, is DVKVTQSSRYLVKRTGEKVFLECVQDMDHENMFWYRQDPGLGLRLIYFSYDVKMKEKGDIPEGYSVSREKKERFSLILESASTNQTSMYLCASSSPRRARSYEQYFGPGTRLTVT.

This clone was seen a few times. The chain combines TRBV4-1 with TRBJ2-7, with D possibly TRBD2 on 6 matching bases. The CDR3 is 16 amino acids. The ends were cut back, 4 bases at V and 1 base at J, with 17 bases in the middle. Per the germline V gene, CDR1 is MGHRA and CDR2 is YSYEKL. In DNA, the CDR3 is TGCGCCAGCAGCCTTATTACGGGAAGCGGGTCCTACGAGCAGTACTTC. Its protein product is CASSLITGSGSYEQYF.